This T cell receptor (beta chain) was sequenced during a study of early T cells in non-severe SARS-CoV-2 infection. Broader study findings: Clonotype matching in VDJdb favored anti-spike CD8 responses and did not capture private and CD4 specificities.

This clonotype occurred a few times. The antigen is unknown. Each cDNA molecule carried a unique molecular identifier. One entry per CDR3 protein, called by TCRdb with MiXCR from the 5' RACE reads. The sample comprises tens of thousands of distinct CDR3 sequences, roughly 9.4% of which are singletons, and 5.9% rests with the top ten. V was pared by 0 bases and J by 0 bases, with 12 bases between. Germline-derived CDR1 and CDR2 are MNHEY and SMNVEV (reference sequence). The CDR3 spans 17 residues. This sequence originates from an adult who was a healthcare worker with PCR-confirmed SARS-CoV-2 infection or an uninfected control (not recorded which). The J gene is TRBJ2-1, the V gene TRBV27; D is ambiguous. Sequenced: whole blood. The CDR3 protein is CASSLSPAGSSYNEQFF. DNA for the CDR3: TGTGCCAGCAGTTTATCCCCAGCTGGAAGCTCCTACAATGAGCAGTTCTTC.